This T cell receptor beta chain stems from a study of OX40 agonist ivuxolimab in advanced cancers. The CDR3 runs 15 residues. With 1 base removed from V and 4 bases from J, the gap between germline ends came to 12 bases. Germline CDR1 and CDR2: MGHDK and SYGVNS. Repertoires were generated with immunoSEQ multiplex PCR, while TCRdb's copy carries only in-frame clones and drops some. This sample has 150,000 to 190,000 clones, with approximately 94% found just once. This receptor was obtained from an adult with an advanced solid tumor such as melanoma, head and neck, liver or kidney cancer. This chain connects TRBV25-1 to TRBJ2-3, with a weak D call TRBD2 (6 bases). Sequenced here: CD4+ or CD8+ T cells sorted from blood, sampled in a trial of the OX40 agonist ivuxolimab. The CDR3: CASSEWVGEADTQYF. CDR3 sequence (DNA): TGTGCCAGCAGTGAATGGGTAGGGGAGGCAGATACGCAGTATTTT.